The next 28 T cell receptor beta chains were all read from a single sample in a study of blood T cell repertoires in COVID-19. Measured with immunoSEQ multiplex PCR; TCRdb has only the in-frame clones, and not every one. The data show tens of thousands of clones, with around 91% seen just once and less than 6.5% held by the top ten. Sequenced input: peripheral blood. The receptors were gathered from a man in his fifties or sixties with acute or convalescent COVID-19.

This clone was observed a handful of times. This chain uses TRBV6-5 with TRBJ1-4, with D possibly TRBD1 on 5 matching bases. The CDR3 spans 13 residues. The germline V gene has CDR1 MNHEY and CDR2 SVGAGI. The V gene lost 6 bases and the J gene lost 4 bases, with 9 bases spanning the gap. CDR3 DNA: TGTGCCAGCAGGCCAGGGCTTAATGAAAAACTGTTTTTT. This gives the protein CASRPGLNEKLFF.

J is TRBJ2-7 and V is TRBV6-5; TRBD2 matches at 11 bases. Trimming removed 5 bases from V and 6 bases from J; junction bases left unmatched: 9. This CDR3 is built from 15 residues. Germline lookup yields CDR1 MNHEY and CDR2 SVGAGI. This CDR3 reads CASSNLLAGVSEQYF. The CDR3 region has the DNA TGTGCCAGCAGTAACCTACTAGCGGGAGTATCCGAGCAGTACTTC.

V and J are TRBV29-1 and TRBJ2-3; no reliable D call. The CDR3 sequence is 12 residues long. Trimming removed 4 bases at V and 1 base at J, with 6 bases between. CDR1 and CDR2 from the germline V gene are SQVTM and ANQGSEA. CDR3 loop: CSVAGGTDTQYF. The CDR3 DNA reads TGCAGCGTTGCAGGCGGCACAGATACGCAGTATTTT.

This chain links TRBV27 with TRBJ1-5, with 8 bases lining up with TRBD1. Germline V gene lookup returns CDR1 MNHEY and CDR2 SMNVEV (reference sequence). The CDR3 runs 16 residues. The V segment lost 2 bases and the J segment 1 base; nucleotides outside the gene matches: 4. The CDR3 spells CASSLITGGSNQPQHF. The CDR3 DNA follows: TGTGCCAGCAGTTTAATAACAGGGGGAAGCAATCAGCCCCAGCATTTT.

This chain connects TRBV14 to TRBJ1-2; D is perhaps TRBD1 (6 bases). This CDR3 has 17 residues. Germline lookup yields CDR1 SGHDN and CDR2 FVKESK. Trimming removed 0 bases at V and 6 bases at J, with 20 bases between. The CDR3 sequence is CASSQDRYRAAKHGYTF. In DNA form, the CDR3 reads TGTGCCAGCAGCCAAGATCGGTACAGGGCGGCTAAACATGGCTACACCTTC.

The chain recombines TRBV30 with TRBJ2-1, with 8 bases aligning to TRBD1. This CDR3 comprises 12 residues. CDR1 and CDR2 (germline): GTSNPN, SVGIG (reference sequence). V shed 4 bases, J shed 7 bases, and the junction held 3 bases outside the gene matches. CDR3 sequence: CAWTGGRNEQFF. The DNA of the CDR3 is TGTGCCTGGACAGGGGGCCGGAATGAGCAGTTCTTC.

V usage is TRBV7-9 and J usage is TRBJ2-1, with 10 bases matching TRBD1. This CDR3 region has 19 residues. V lost 5 bases and J lost 1; bases outside the gene matches: 14. Germline values: CDR1 SEHNR, CDR2 FQNEAQ (reference sequence). The CDR3 region has the DNA TGTGCCAGCAGCCCCCCCGGGACAGGGGTCCTAATATCCTACAATGAGCAGTTCTTC. As protein: CASSPPGTGVLISYNEQFF.

This chain uses TRBV11-2 with TRBJ2-7; the D gene is possibly TRBD1 (6 bases). V was trimmed by 1 base and J by 0 bases, leaving 10 bases between them. This CDR3 region has 15 residues. Germline values: CDR1 SGHAT, CDR2 FQNNGV. This chain's CDR3 is CASSLAGQSSYEQYF. In nucleotides, the CDR3 is TGTGCCAGCAGCTTAGCAGGACAGAGCTCCTACGAGCAGTACTTC.

The V gene is TRBV4-3, the J gene TRBJ2-2; 11 bases match TRBD2. The CDR3 is 18 amino acids. Germline CDR1 LGHNA, CDR2 YSLEER. Trimming took 5 bases from V and 2 from J; bases not matched to a gene: 10. In DNA, the CDR3 is TGCGCCAGCAGCGTTCGACTAGCGGGGACCTCAAACACCGGGGAGCTGTTTTTT. Amino acids: CASSVRLAGTSNTGELFF.

This chain joins TRBV6-1 and TRBJ1-2, with 8 bases aligning to TRBD1. Trimming took 2 bases from V and 7 from J; bases not matched to a gene: 6. The CDR3 length is 14 residues. CDR1 is MNHNS and CDR2 is SASEGT in the germline V gene. As DNA, the CDR3 is TGTGCCAGCAGTGAACAGGGGGCGCGAAGTGGCTACACCTTC. It is translated as CASSEQGARSGYTF.

The J gene is TRBJ2-3, the V gene TRBV21-1; the table's D call, TRBD2, was not checked against the DNA. TRBV21-1 is described as a pseudogene. This CDR3 is 17 amino acids long. The CDR3 DNA sequence: TGTGCCAGCAGCAACCAAAGACTAGCGGGAGCGGTAGATACGCAGTATTTT. Amino acid sequence: CASSNQRLAGAVDTQYF.

This chain links TRBV24-1 with TRBJ2-1; 7 bases align to TRBD2. The CDR3 runs 16 residues. Germline lookup yields CDR1 KGHDR and CDR2 SFDVKD. V lost 4 bases and J lost 7; bases outside the gene matches: 12. This CDR3 is CATSDKNGLVRNEQFF. The CDR3 DNA sequence: TGTGCCACCAGTGACAAAAACGGACTAGTCCGGAATGAGCAGTTCTTC.

V is TRBV6-5 and J is TRBJ2-1, with D perhaps matching TRBD2 (6 bases). The CDR3 contains 14 residues. Per the germline V gene, CDR1 is MNHEY and CDR2 is SVGAGI. The V and J ends lost 6 bases and 2 bases respectively, with 11 bases between them. The CDR3 region is CASRYSGAYNEQFF. As DNA, the CDR3 is TGTGCCAGCAGATATAGCGGAGCCTACAATGAGCAGTTCTTC.

The chain recombines TRBV2 with TRBJ1-1; D is unresolved. This CDR3 is built from 13 residues. Trimming removed 1 base at V and 11 bases at J, with 14 bases between. The germline gives CDR1 SNHLY, CDR2 FYNNEI. The CDR3 sequence: CASSEVGAGRAFF. DNA of the CDR3: TGTGCCAGCAGTGAAGTGGGCGCCGGTCGGGCTTTCTTT.

The J gene is TRBJ2-3, the V gene TRBV5-4; TRBD2 agrees at 14 bases. The CDR3 runs to 15 residues. CDR1 is SGHNT, CDR2 YYREEE, per germline (reference sequence). J lost 4 bases, V lost 3 bases, and 1 base had no gene match. The CDR3 spells CASSWGLAGADTQYF. CDR3 bases: TGTGCCAGCAGCTGGGGACTAGCGGGAGCAGATACGCAGTATTTT.

The CDR3, as DNA: TGTGCCAGCAGCTGGGGACAGGGAACAGGGGACACCATATATTTT. It encodes CASSWGQGTGDTIYF. V and J are TRBV7-9 and TRBJ1-3; 9 nucleotides align to TRBD1. This CDR3 spans 15 amino acids. The trim removed 4 bases at V and 8 bases at J, leaving 9 bases unmatched. Germline lookup yields CDR1 SEHNR and CDR2 FQNEAQ (reference sequence).

This sequence joins TRBV11-2 and TRBJ1-1; D call uncertain. V lost 0 bases, J lost 5 bases, and 13 bases lay in between. The CDR3 spans 15 residues. The germline gives CDR1 SGHAT, CDR2 FQNNGV. Here the CDR3 reads CASSLDSLGRTEAFF. The DNA for the CDR3 is TGTGCCAGCAGCTTAGATAGTCTGGGGAGGACTGAAGCTTTCTTT.

V is TRBV28 and J is TRBJ2-3; D call uncertain. The CDR3 is made up of 13 amino acids. V was pared by 3 bases and J by 4 bases, with 8 bases between. Germline assignment: CDR1 MDHEN and CDR2 SYDVKM. This CDR3 reads CASSFPGSDTQYF. In DNA form, the CDR3 reads TGTGCCAGCAGTTTCCCCGGGTCAGATACGCAGTATTTT.

This sequence joins TRBV6-1 and TRBJ1-1; D is uncertain. CDR3 length equals 16 residues. Germline V CDR1 and CDR2: MNHNS, SASEGT. The V end lost 2 bases, the J end lost 1 base, and 14 bases lay between the germline ends. CDR3 bases: TGTGCCAGCAGTGAAATGTCGTCCCCAGGGAACACTGAAGCTTTCTTT. Translating gives CASSEMSSPGNTEAFF.

This clone appeared a single time. This sequence joins TRBV16 and TRBJ2-1; tentatively, D is TRBD2 (5 bases). The CDR3 is made up of 16 amino acids. Germline V lookup: CDR1 KGHSY, CDR2 FQNENV. The ends were cut back, 4 bases at V and 0 bases at J, with 13 bases in the middle. CDR3 sequence reads: CASSPKRPSSYNEQFF. The CDR3 nucleotides read TGTGCCAGCAGCCCTAAGCGGCCTAGCTCCTACAATGAGCAGTTCTTC.

This clone was seen just once. The chain couples TRBV28 to TRBJ1-3; D remains unclear. Germline CDR1 MDHEN, CDR2 SYDVKM. CDR3 length: 14 residues. The V end lost 7 bases, the J end lost 4 bases, and 14 bases lay between the germline ends. The CDR3 coding sequence is TGTGCCAGCATAGGGAGCGTGGGGGGAAACACCATATATTTT. Protein sequence: CASIGSVGGNTIYF.

The chain carries TRBV27 and TRBJ2-5; possibly TRBD2 for D (5 bases). Germline V lookup: CDR1 MNHEY, CDR2 SMNVEV (reference sequence). The CDR3 has 13 residues. V was cut by 5 bases and J by 2 bases, with 9 bases left in between. The CDR3 reads CASSQTGQETQYF. The CDR3 DNA reads TGTGCCAGCAGTCAAACGGGACAAGAGACCCAGTACTTC.

V gene TRBV30 combines with J gene TRBJ2-7, with 8 positions matching TRBD2. This CDR3 has 13 residues. The germline V gene encodes CDR1 GTSNPN and CDR2 SVGIG (reference sequence). The J segment lost 2 bases and the V segment lost 6 bases, leaving 6 bases of the junction unmatched. The CDR3 DNA follows: TGTGCCTGCACACTAGCGGAAACCTACGAGCAGTACTTC. This codes for CACTLAETYEQYF.

The V gene is TRBV13, the J gene TRBJ1-1; 10 bases match TRBD1. V was clipped by 3 bases and J by 5 bases; unmatched bases: 12. This CDR3 is built from 17 residues. The germline gives CDR1 PRHDT, CDR2 FYEKMQ (reference sequence). This CDR3 is CASSFSGTGAAGTEAFF. In nucleotides, the CDR3 is TGTGCCAGCAGCTTCTCCGGGACAGGGGCCGCGGGAACTGAAGCTTTCTTT.

This chain joins TRBV9 and TRBJ1-1; D is uncertain. V was cut by 0 bases and J by 6 bases, with 9 bases left in between. Germline assignment: CDR1 SGDLS and CDR2 YYNGEE. The CDR3 totals 13 residues. The DNA of the CDR3 is TGTGCCAGCAGCGTAGGAAGGGAGGCTGAAGCTTTCTTT. It specifies CASSVGREAEAFF.

This clone was seen once. The gene calls are TRBV6-5 and TRBJ1-2; 8 bases fit TRBD1. The germline gives CDR1 MNHEY, CDR2 SVGAGI. CDR3 length: 12 amino acids. With V trimmed by 6 bases and J by 3 bases, 0 bases remained unmatched. The DNA of the CDR3 is TGTGCCAGCAGGACAGGGGACTATGGCTACACCTTC. Amino acids: CASRTGDYGYTF.

This sequence joins TRBV30 and TRBJ2-3; tentatively, D is TRBD2 (6 bases). V was trimmed by 8 bases and J by 4 bases, leaving 16 bases between them. The CDR3 covers 13 residues. Germline CDR1 reads GTSNPN; CDR2 reads SVGIG (reference sequence). The CDR3 region has the DNA TGTGCCGGGGCCGGGGGTAACTCAGATACGCAGTATTTT. Translation: CAGAGGNSDTQYF.

The chain couples TRBV9 to TRBJ1-1, with D unclear. This CDR3 is 13 amino acids long. Germline V gene data show CDR1 as SGDLS and CDR2 as YYNGEE. Trimming removed 4 bases from V and 10 bases from J, with 17 bases in between. The CDR3 is CASSPRAEDIAFF. The CDR3 nucleotides are TGTGCCAGCAGCCCACGAGCAGAAGACATAGCTTTCTTT.